The source of this T cell receptor beta chain is a study of regulatory T cells in long-lasting Graves disease (dated by TCRdb to the early 2020s). Regarding the study in general: Persistent Graves' disease meant more than 5 years of antithyroid drug treatment with TSH receptor autoantibodies that stayed positive. Peripheral blood TCR sequencing and RNA sequencing compared persistent Graves' disease patients with newly diagnosed Graves' disease patients. The study was registered as a clinical trial and conducted in China. A total of around 35 samples underwent TCR sequencing: roughly 13 from persistent and roughly 20 from newly diagnosed Graves' disease patients. Persistent Graves' disease patients in the clinical cohort had taken antithyroid drugs for about 10.3 years on average.

As for this clonotype: What antigen it recognizes has not been identified. No clone much larger than this one lies a single base away; base qualities are absent.

Trimming costs V 7 bases and J 4 bases, and their ends lie 13 bases apart. The CDR3 numbers 13 residues from cysteine through phenylalanine. Of all the DNA, just the CDR3 is kept, 39 bases in frame from base 1. CDR1 and CDR2 are read off the germline V gene (reference sequence) as LNHDA and SQIVND. The time point label of this sample denotes: persistent/refractory GD, antithyroid drugs over 5 years with positive TRAb. For both TCR sequencing and RNA sequencing, RNA was extracted from PBMCs using TRIzol. The diagnosis of Graves' disease was made according to American Thyroid Association guidelines. Patients for the study were recruited at an endocrinology department in Xi'an, China. From each patient, approximately 9 milliliters of peripheral blood was collected into an EDTA anticoagulant tube. PBMCs were isolated by Ficoll Paque Plus density gradient separation without further T cell sorting. An Agilent 2100 Bioanalyzer and agarose gel were used to check RNA quality, while a NanoDrop 2000 measured RNA concentration.

The library came from multiplex PCR. The reads were generated on an Illumina HiSeq 4000. iRepertoire HTBI primers and Arm-PCR amplification of CDR3 regions were used to construct TCR beta libraries. Before sequencing, the PCR products went through gel purification. Turning to the authors' computational methods: Gene usage analysis of CDR3 amino acid clonotypes used the 62 TRBV and around 13 TRBJ segments found across samples. COPE and FqMerger were used to merge the filtered high-quality paired reads into contigs. BLAST was used to align contigs to IMGT TRBV, TRBD and TRBJ reference genes, with CDR3 defined following IMGT. Clonotypes above 0.1% frequency were classified as highly expanded clones. Repertoire diversity was measured by Shannon entropy, and V-J evenness by the Gini coefficient. A clonotype found in more than one individual was treated as public. TCRdb cleaned the public reads at Q25 with fastp, built clones with MiXCR and kept in-frame beta chains. Merged by CDR3 protein, the rows form single entries marked with the most common genes and DNA. These V and J calls rely on TCRdb rather than the paper's analysis. Across this sample there are approximately 690,000 distinct CDR3 sequences, with 25% to 35% seen only once. The top ten hold roughly 41% of the sample.

What the work shows at the level of the full study, not this receptor alone: Only the TCR beta chain was sequenced and analyzed. Persistent disease showed preferential use of TRBV28, TRBJ1-2 and TRBJ2-5, whereas newly diagnosed disease favored TRBV20-1 and TRBJ2-1. Persistent patients shared more public clonotypes among themselves (around 2,700) than newly diagnosed patients did (over 900). Because the primary lesion, thyroid tissue, could not be accessed, the study looked at peripheral blood alone. The small sample size was acknowledged by the authors as a limitation that may reduce accuracy. Compared with newly diagnosed patients, persistent Graves' disease patients had lower TCR Shannon entropy and fewer highly expanded clones, which suggests clonal expansion.

The receptor chain draws on TRBV19 and TRBJ1-2; the best D guess is TRBD1, with 6 bases matching. The clonotype comes from a female donor with Graves disease. This specimen consisted of peripheral blood mononuclear cells (PBMCs), obtained when the disease was refractory, from a patient treated with antithyroid drugs. The CDR3 corresponds to CASTTGRGYGYTF. The nucleotides read TGTGCCAGTACGACAGGCCGGGGCTATGGCTACACCTTC.